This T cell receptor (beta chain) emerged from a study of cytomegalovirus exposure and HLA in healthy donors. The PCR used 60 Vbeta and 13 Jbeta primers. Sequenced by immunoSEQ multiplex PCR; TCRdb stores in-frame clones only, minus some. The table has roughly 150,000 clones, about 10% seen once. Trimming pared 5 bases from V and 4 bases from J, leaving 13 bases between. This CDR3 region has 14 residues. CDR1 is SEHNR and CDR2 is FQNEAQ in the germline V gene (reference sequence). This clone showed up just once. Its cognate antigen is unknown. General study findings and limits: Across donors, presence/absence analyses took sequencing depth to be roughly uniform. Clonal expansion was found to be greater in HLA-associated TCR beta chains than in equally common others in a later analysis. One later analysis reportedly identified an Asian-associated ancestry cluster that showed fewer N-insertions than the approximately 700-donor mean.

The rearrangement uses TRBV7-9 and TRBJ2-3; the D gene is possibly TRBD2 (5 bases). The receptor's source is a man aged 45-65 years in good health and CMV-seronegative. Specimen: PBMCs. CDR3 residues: CASSELRESDTQYF. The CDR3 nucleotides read TGTGCCAGCAGCGAATTGAGGGAATCAGATACGCAGTATTTT.